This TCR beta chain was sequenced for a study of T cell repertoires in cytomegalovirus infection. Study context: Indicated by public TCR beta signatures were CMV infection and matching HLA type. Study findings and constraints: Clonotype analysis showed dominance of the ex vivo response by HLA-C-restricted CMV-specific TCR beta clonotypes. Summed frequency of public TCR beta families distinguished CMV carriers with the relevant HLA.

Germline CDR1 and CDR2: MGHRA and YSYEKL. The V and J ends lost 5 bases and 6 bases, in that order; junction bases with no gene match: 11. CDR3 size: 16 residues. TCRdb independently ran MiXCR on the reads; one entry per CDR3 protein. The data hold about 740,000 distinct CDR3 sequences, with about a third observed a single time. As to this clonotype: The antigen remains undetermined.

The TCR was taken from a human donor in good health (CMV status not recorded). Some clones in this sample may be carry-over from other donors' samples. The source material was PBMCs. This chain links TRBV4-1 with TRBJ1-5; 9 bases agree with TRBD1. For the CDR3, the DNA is TGCGCCAGCAGCACATTACACGGGACAGGGCTTCAGCCCCAGCATTTT. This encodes CASSTLHGTGLQPQHF.